The next 21 T cell receptor beta chains were all read from a single sample in a study of shared clonotypes between healthy human individuals. Method: immunoSEQ multiplex PCR; TCRdb's copy keeps in-frame clones and lacks some. The sample contains 490,000 or so clones, around 78% of which appear only once. Sequencing was done on a sample of PBMCs. These receptors all come from a woman aged 40 to 50 in good health. Some clones in this sample may be carry-over from other donors' samples.

This clone was recorded many times. The rearrangement uses TRBV28 and TRBJ1-1; 10 nucleotides agree with TRBD1. The CDR3 totals 14 residues. V dropped 7 bases and J dropped 4; count of bases not matched to a gene: 6. The germline gives CDR1 MDHEN, CDR2 SYDVKM. Here the CDR3 DNA reads TGTGCCAGCACCAGACAGGGGGCGCGCACTGAAGCTTTCTTT. This gives the protein CASTRQGARTEAFF.

The chain couples TRBV28 to TRBJ1-2; 7 bases fit TRBD1. The germline CDR1 and CDR2 sequences are MDHEN and SYDVKM. CDR3 size: 15 residues. V gave up 6 bases and J gave up 4 bases; unmatched junction bases: 11. CDR3 sequence: CASSEGQSAFYGYTF. As DNA, the CDR3 is TGTGCCAGCAGCGAGGGACAGTCAGCCTTCTATGGCTACACCTTC.

V is TRBV7-9 and J is TRBJ1-5; tentative D call: TRBD1 (5 bases). Germline values: CDR1 SEHNR, CDR2 FQNEAQ (reference sequence). V shed 3 bases and J shed 2 bases, with 11 bases lying between them. The CDR3 runs 15 residues. The CDR3 reads CASSLGQGRNQPQHF. The DNA of the CDR3 is TGTGCCAGCAGCTTGGGGCAGGGTCGCAATCAGCCCCAGCATTTT.

This clone was seen more than once but under ten times. This chain uses TRBV30 with TRBJ2-3, with D tentatively TRBD1 (5 bases). CDR3 length: 16 amino acids. Trimming left V 0 bases short and J 5 bases short, with 18 bases between. Germline CDR1 reads GTSNPN; CDR2 reads SVGIG (reference sequence). CDR3 in amino acids: CAWSVVGVSNLDTQYF. The CDR3 region has the DNA TGTGCCTGGAGTGTAGTAGGGGTATCAAACCTAGATACGCAGTATTTT.

With regard to this clone: This clone may be a read error of a much larger clone one base away. The sample holds other DNA sequences that translate to the same CDR3. The chain combines TRBV29-1 with TRBJ1-1; the D is unclear. Germline values: CDR1 SQVTM, CDR2 ANQGSEA. This CDR3 spans 13 amino acids. The CDR3 sequence is CSVDGQLNTEAFF. The CDR3 DNA follows: TGTAGCGTGGACGGGCAATTGAACACTGAAGCTTTCTTT.

This clone was seen once. One base separates it from a far larger clone, so it is likely a read error. Here the CDR3 reads CASSLAVTSSYGQYF. In DNA form, the CDR3 reads TGTGCCAGCAGCTTAGCAGTGACTAGCAGCTACGGGCAGTACTTC. The chain combines TRBV11-1 with TRBJ2-7; 7 positions agree with TRBD2. The germline gives CDR1 SGHAT, CDR2 FQDESV (reference sequence). CDR3 size: 15 residues.

Note on this clone: Germline and junction disagree at one end, which may indicate a read error. J is TRBJ2-5 and V is TRBV4-1, with D perhaps matching TRBD2 (6 bases). The CDR3 contains 16 residues. Looked up from germline, CDR1 is MGHRA and CDR2 is YSYEKL. The CDR3 here is CVSSQDGRAGQETQYF. The CDR3 bases are TGCGTCAGCAGCCAAGATGGCCGAGCGGGCCAAGAGACCCAGTACTTC.

The chain is built from TRBV10-3 and TRBJ2-5; TRBD1 is a possible D gene (6 bases). Judging by the DNA end, TRBJ2-7 fits better; the J call may be wrong. Germline-derived CDR1 and CDR2 are ENHRY and SYGVKD. The CDR3 runs to 15 residues. The CDR3 is CAISESGRGSHEQYF. CDR3 coding DNA: TGTGCCATCAGTGAGAGCGGCAGGGGTTCTCACGAGCAGTACTTC.

This clone was counted a single time. The chain is built from TRBV5-4 and TRBJ2-7; D not certain. From germline, CDR1 is SGHNT and CDR2 YYREEE (reference sequence). This CDR3 is built from 15 residues. V gave up 1 base and J gave up 5 bases, with 16 bases separating them. The CDR3 DNA sequence: TGTGCCAGCAGCTTGCCCAGGATAACTACCGACGAGCAGTACTTC. Translation gives CASSLPRITTDEQYF.

This clone appeared a few times. The chain recombines TRBV4-1 with TRBJ2-7; no definite D call. V lost 3 bases and J lost 4, with 10 bases in between. CDR1 is MGHRA, CDR2 YSYEKL, per germline. CDR3 size: 13 residues. The CDR3 sequence is CASSHLLRYEQYF. Here the CDR3 DNA reads TGCGCCAGCAGCCACCTTCTGAGATACGAGCAGTACTTC.

J is TRBJ2-7 and V is TRBV7-2; 10 positions agree with TRBD2. Germline V gene lookup returns CDR1 SGHTA and CDR2 FQGNSA. The length of the CDR3 is 15 residues. The trim removed 2 bases at V and 5 bases at J, leaving 6 bases unmatched. CDR3 DNA sequence: TGTGCCAGCAGCTTAAGAGCGGGAGGGCCTCACGAGCAGTACTTC. This codes for CASSLRAGGPHEQYF.

This chain uses TRBV6-1 with TRBJ1-3; D gene uncertain. V shed 6 bases and J shed 10 bases, with 16 bases lying between them. CDR1 is MNHNS and CDR2 is SASEGT in the germline V gene. The length of the CDR3 is 13 residues. CDR3 amino acids: CASRDKEADTIYF. The DNA of the CDR3 is TGTGCCAGCAGAGATAAAGAGGCGGATACCATATATTTT.

This rearrangement joins TRBV9 to TRBJ2-1, with D maybe TRBD1 (6 bases). CDR3 length: 15 residues. The ends were cut back, 0 bases at V and 2 bases at J, with 9 bases in the middle. The germline V gene has CDR1 SGDLS and CDR2 YYNGEE. CDR3: CASSVDQGPYNEQFF. CDR3 DNA sequence: TGTGCCAGCAGCGTAGACCAGGGGCCCTACAATGAGCAGTTCTTC.

The rearrangement uses TRBV11-1 and TRBJ2-6; D may be TRBD2 (6 bases). Germline V gives CDR1 SGHAT, CDR2 FQDESV (reference sequence). The CDR3 has 15 amino acids. V was clipped by 0 bases and J by 5 bases, with 8 bases between them. The CDR3 here is CASSLAGGWANVLTF. The CDR3 DNA reads as TGTGCCAGCAGCTTAGCGGGGGGTTGGGCCAACGTCCTGACTTTC.

V gene TRBV4-2 combines with J gene TRBJ2-1; TRBD2 matches 8 bases. The J segment lost 8 bases and the V segment lost 6 bases, leaving 9 bases of the junction unmatched. The CDR3 contains 14 residues. Germline-derived CDR1 and CDR2 are LGHNA and YNFKEQ. The CDR3 loop reads CASRPPAGGDEQFF. CDR3 bases: TGTGCCAGCAGACCGCCGGCGGGGGGCGATGAGCAGTTCTTC.

This clone was counted ten times or more. The chain carries TRBV7-6 and TRBJ1-4, with D perhaps matching TRBD1 (6 bases). The germline V and J ends were trimmed by 4 bases and 0 bases, with 15 bases remaining between them. This CDR3 has 17 residues. The germline CDR1 and CDR2 sequences are SGHVS and FNYEAQ. The CDR3 here is CASSSTWGPATNEKLFF. DNA for the CDR3: TGTGCCAGCAGCTCAACCTGGGGGCCTGCAACTAATGAAAAACTGTTTTTT.

V gene TRBV10-2 combines with J gene TRBJ1-1; a weak D match, TRBD1 (6 bases). Germline V CDR1 and CDR2: WSHSY, SAAADI. The CDR3 length is 13 residues. V was trimmed by 6 bases and J by 4 bases, leaving 12 bases between them. The CDR3, as DNA: TGCGCCAGCAGGAAGGGGGACTGCACTGAAGCTTTCTTT. Translated: CASRKGDCTEAFF.

In this sample, this clone turned up a few times. The rearrangement joins TRBV9 to TRBJ2-3; D call uncertain. The CDR3 is made up of 16 amino acids. CDR1 is SGDLS, CDR2 YYNGEE, per germline. Trimming shortened V by 0 bases and J by 0 bases, and 11 bases separated the two germline ends. CDR3 sequence: CASSVAYYHSTDTQYF. As DNA, the CDR3 is TGTGCCAGCAGCGTAGCTTACTACCATAGCACAGATACGCAGTATTTT.

Worth noting for this clone: Since a far larger clone is one base different, this is likely a read error. Other DNA variants within this sample encode the same CDR3. V is TRBV7-9 and J is TRBJ2-2, with 8 bases identical to TRBD2. Germline V gene lookup returns CDR1 SEHNR and CDR2 FQNEAQ (reference sequence). The CDR3 spans 16 residues. For the CDR3, the DNA is TGTGCCAGCAGCCACTGGGGACTAGGGTACACCGGGGAGTTGTTTTTT. Translation gives CASSHWGLGYTGELFF.

The chain is built from TRBV10-3 and TRBJ2-5; 7 bases fit TRBD2. Germline CDR1 is ENHRY and CDR2 is SYGVKD. The J segment lost 0 bases and the V segment lost 7 bases, leaving 2 bases of the junction unmatched. The CDR3 is made up of 13 amino acids. This CDR3 is CAINSGHQETQYF. The CDR3 DNA follows: TGTGCCATCAATAGCGGGCACCAAGAGACCCAGTACTTC.

This clone was seen only a few times. The sample has other DNA sequences that encode this CDR3 too. The J gene is TRBJ1-4, the V gene TRBV7-9; D not certain. Germline V gene sequence: CDR1 SEHNR, CDR2 FQNEAQ (reference sequence). Trimming removed 2 bases at V and 3 bases at J, with 1 base between. There are 12 residues in the CDR3. In nucleotides, the CDR3 is TGTGCCAGCAGCTTATCTAATGAAAAACTGTTTTTT. It translates to CASSLSNEKLFF. The entire variable domain, with the rest obtained from reference TRBV7-9 and TRBJ1-4, is as follows: DTGVSQNPRHKITKRGQNVTFRCDPISEHNRLYWYRQTLGQGPEFLTYFQNEAQLEKSRLLSDRFSAERPKGSFSTLEIQRTEQGDSAMYLCASSLSNEKLFFGSGTQLSVL.